The present T cell receptor (beta chain) was sequenced within a study of shared clonotypes between healthy human individuals. Whole-study results and caveats: The sole specimen, blood, was sampled, and tissue repertoires likely differ. Generation probability values for non-shared clonotypes were lower than those for clonotypes shared by all four donors.

CD45RO negativity and positive selection for CCR7 defined naive CD8 cells, a population that excluded terminally differentiated effector memory CD45RA+ cells. Germline V gives CDR1 SNHLY, CDR2 FYNNEI. The V gene lost 0 bases and the J gene lost 7 bases, with 10 bases spanning the gap. This CDR3 spans 14 amino acids. A word on this clone: Its cognate antigen is unknown.

The protocol was immunoSEQ multiplex PCR, while the TCRdb copy is restricted to in-frame clones and leaves out a portion. This sample has hundreds of thousands of clones, with roughly 95% found just once. This sequence was found in a woman aged 25 to 39 in good health. The chain is built from TRBV2 and TRBJ1-5; D gene ambiguous. Sequencing was performed on naive CD8+ T cells sorted from blood. In nucleotides, the CDR3 is TGTGCCAGCAGTGAAGCGCTTAATGGCCAGCCCCAGCATTTT. Translation: CASSEALNGQPQHF.